Presented here are 22 T cell receptor beta chains from one specimen sequenced in a study of response to subunit inactivated influenza vaccine. TCRdb re-analysed the RT-PCR reads in MiXCR, keeping a single row per CDR3 protein. In the table there are hundreds of thousands of distinct CDR3 sequences, around 14% of which are singletons. The sequencing used PBMCs from blood, collected about 12 days after vaccination. Source of these receptors: a man aged 45-65 years who received an inactivated influenza vaccine.

This clonotype was seen a few times. The chain uses TRBV7-3 and TRBJ2-3; 9 bases map to TRBD2. Germline V gene data show CDR1 as SGHTA and CDR2 as FQGTGA. This CDR3 is 18 amino acids long. The V segment lost 0 bases and the J segment 1 base; nucleotides outside the gene matches: 8. The CDR3 here is CASSLTAHRTSGTDTQYF. The CDR3 bases are TGTGCCAGCAGCTTAACCGCCCACCGGACTAGCGGCACAGATACGCAGTATTTT.

The CDR3 is CASSFGRGRNEQYF. As DNA, the CDR3 is TGTGCCAGCAGTTTCGGCAGGGGGAGGAACGAGCAGTACTTC. V gene TRBV28 combines with J gene TRBJ2-7; perhaps TRBD1 as D (7 bases). Germline V CDR1 and CDR2: MDHEN, SYDVKM. V was trimmed by 3 bases and J by 5 bases, leaving 14 bases between them. The CDR3 length is 14 residues.

A note on this clonotype: The junction differs from germline at one of its ends, possibly a read error. V gene TRBV7-9 combines with J gene TRBJ2-2, with D perhaps given as TRBD1 or TRBD2 (5 bases each). Per germline, CDR1 SEHNR and CDR2 FQNEAQ (reference sequence). The CDR3 spans 15 residues. This CDR3 reads CASILGTGNTGELFF. The CDR3 coding sequence is TGTGCCAGCATCTTAGGGACGGGGAACACCGGGGAGCTGTTTTTT.

This chain uses TRBV2 with TRBJ2-6; D ambiguous. The CDR3 is 16 amino acids. The germline V gene encodes CDR1 SNHLY and CDR2 FYNNEI. The V gene lost 8 bases and the J gene lost 1 base, with 15 bases spanning the gap. Here the CDR3 DNA reads TGTGCCAGCGTCGCGACCCCACTTTCTGGGGCCAACGTCCTGACTTTC. Translating gives CASVATPLSGANVLTF.

This clonotype was found many times. J is TRBJ2-7 and V is TRBV12-3 or TRBV12-4, with no clear D. Deletions cut 1 base from V and 6 bases from J, with 10 bases between. The CDR3 is made up of 13 amino acids. The CDR3 DNA reads as TGTGCCAGCAGTTTAGGGAGAAGGGTCGAGCAGTACTTC. Translated: CASSLGRRVEQYF.

J is TRBJ1-3 and V is TRBV20-1, with D possibly TRBD1 on 6 matching bases. Trimming pared 5 bases from V and 4 bases from J, leaving 12 bases between. Germline CDR1 reads DFQATT; CDR2 reads SNEGSKA (reference sequence). The CDR3 has 13 residues. CDR3 amino acids: CSASDRRGNTIYF. The CDR3 nucleotides read TGCAGTGCTTCTGACAGGAGAGGAAACACCATATATTTT.

This clonotype was detected ten times or more. The gene calls are TRBV10-3 and TRBJ2-6, with 9 bases matching TRBD1. The ends lost 4 bases at V and 1 base at J; junction bases unmatched: 5. The CDR3 consists of 17 residues. Germline CDR1 is ENHRY and CDR2 is SYGVKD. Here the CDR3 DNA reads TGTGCCATCAGTGGGGGACAGGGACCATCTGGGGCCAACGTCCTGACTTTC. Its protein is CAISGGQGPSGANVLTF.

The chain uses TRBV7-2 and TRBJ1-4; possibly TRBD1 for D (5 bases). The CDR3 is made up of 14 amino acids. Trimming took 8 bases from V and 0 from J, leaving 10 bases between them. CDR1 and CDR2 (germline): SGHTA, FQGNSA. In nucleotides, the CDR3 is TGTGCCAGCGGGGCCAGAGCAACTAATGAAAAACTGTTTTTT. Translated, it gives CASGARATNEKLFF.

In this sample, this clonotype turned up a few times. V gene TRBV7-8 combines with J gene TRBJ2-2, with 9 bases fitting TRBD1. Germline CDR1 reads SGHVS; CDR2 reads FQNEAQ. Trimming took 4 bases from V and 6 from J; bases not matched to a gene: 6. The CDR3 is made up of 15 amino acids. The CDR3 nucleotides read TGTGCCAGCAGCTACGGGACAGGGTCTGCCGGGGAGCTGTTTTTT. Translating it yields CASSYGTGSAGELFF.

This clonotype was picked up a small number of times. CDR3 DNA sequence: TGTGCCAGCAGCCGAAGACAGGACTACGAGCAGTACTTC. As protein: CASSRRQDYEQYF. This rearrangement joins TRBV7-9 to TRBJ2-7, with TRBD1 as a possible D gene (6 bases). V was pared by 5 bases and J by 3 bases, with 11 bases between. Germline V gene data show CDR1 as SEHNR and CDR2 as FQNEAQ (reference sequence). The CDR3 spans 13 residues. The variable domain in full, with the rest retrieved from reference TRBV7-9 and TRBJ2-7, is DTGVSQNPRHKITKRGQNVTFRCDPISEHNRLYWYRQTLGQGPEFLTYFQNEAQLEKSRLLSDRFSAERPKGSFSTLEIQRTEQGDSAMYLCASSRRQDYEQYFGPGTRLTVT.

This clonotype was detected a few times. The chain recombines TRBV9 with TRBJ2-5, with unresolved D. Trimming stripped 0 bases from V and 2 bases from J, with 11 bases between. The CDR3 spans 15 residues. Germline V gene sequence: CDR1 SGDLS, CDR2 YYNGEE. The CDR3 reads CASSVEPVAQETQYF. CDR3 in DNA: TGTGCCAGCAGCGTAGAGCCAGTTGCTCAAGAGACCCAGTACTTC.

The chain recombines TRBV12-3 or TRBV12-4 with TRBJ2-1; TRBD2 aligns across 15 bases. After removal of 3 bases from V and 4 bases from J, the junction contained 4 bases not matched to a gene. CDR3 length: 17 residues. The DNA of the CDR3 is TGTGCCAGCAGTTTCGGACTAGCGGGGGGGCCTTACAATGAGCAGTTCTTC. It translates to CASSFGLAGGPYNEQFF.

The sample holds many counts of this clonotype. The V gene is TRBV20-1, the J gene TRBJ2-1; tentatively, D is TRBD1 or TRBD2 (5 bases each). Between the trimmed V and J ends, which lost 0 bases and 8 bases, there was a span of 23 bases. Per germline, CDR1 DFQATT and CDR2 SNEGSKA (reference sequence). The CDR3 is 17 residues long. CDR3 coding DNA: TGCAGTGCTAGAGATCGCAGGTCGGGACGCCCGGTCCATGAGCAGTTCTTC. Protein product: CSARDRRSGRPVHEQFF.

This chain links TRBV11-2 with TRBJ2-1, with 9 bases fitting TRBD1. The CDR3 loop spans 15 amino acids. In germline, CDR1 is SGHAT, CDR2 FQNNGV. The ends lost 3 bases at V and 6 bases at J; junction bases unmatched: 6. CDR3 sequence: CASSFRTGVGNEQFF. The CDR3, as DNA: TGTGCCAGCAGCTTCCGGACAGGGGTGGGCAATGAGCAGTTCTTC.

The rearrangement uses TRBV10-3 and TRBJ2-3; TRBD1 might be the D (6 bases). Trimming left V 0 bases short and J 4 bases short, with 8 bases between. CDR3 length: 14 amino acids. The germline V gene encodes CDR1 ENHRY and CDR2 SYGVKD. The CDR3 DNA is TGTGCCATCAGTGAGTCGACAGGCCCAGATACGCAGTATTTT. Its translation is CAISESTGPDTQYF.

The chain recombines TRBV6-5 with TRBJ2-2; D unresolved. Trimming stripped 0 bases from V and 0 bases from J, with 11 bases between. Germline V gene sequence: CDR1 MNHEY, CDR2 SVGAGI. This CDR3 comprises 17 residues. DNA for the CDR3: TGTGCCAGCAGTTACTCGTCTGGGTTCGCGAACACCGGGGAGCTGTTTTTT. Its protein is CASSYSSGFANTGELFF.

In its sample, this clonotype was seen a few times. The chain joins TRBV20-1 to TRBJ2-7; D is perhaps TRBD1 or TRBD2 (5 bases each). The CDR3 has 14 amino acids. Germline CDR1 reads DFQATT; CDR2 reads SNEGSKA (reference sequence). V was pared by 8 bases and J by 2 bases, with 19 bases between. CDR3 DNA: TGCAGTCTAAATCGCCCTGAGGGGACCTACGAGCAGTACTTC. Translating gives CSLNRPEGTYEQYF.

The CDR3: CASSSNGLAGTSYEQYF. Here the CDR3 DNA reads TGTGCCAGCAGTTCCAACGGACTAGCGGGGACCTCCTACGAGCAGTACTTC. This chain uses TRBV6-2 or TRBV6-3 with TRBJ2-7, with 12 positions matching TRBD2. This CDR3 has 17 amino acids. CDR1 and CDR2 from the germline V gene are MNHEY and SVGEGT. V shed 4 bases and J 0 bases; nucleotides not matched to a gene: 7.

This CDR3 reads CASSSTGQGSYEQYF. DNA for the CDR3: TGTGCCAGCAGCTCCACGGGACAGGGAAGCTACGAGCAGTACTTC. The V gene is TRBV7-8, the J gene TRBJ2-7, with TRBD1 identical over 9 bases. The J segment lost 3 bases and the V segment lost 4 bases, leaving 7 bases of the junction unmatched. The CDR3 runs 15 residues. In germline, CDR1 is SGHVS, CDR2 FQNEAQ.

V usage is TRBV5-1 and J usage is TRBJ2-1, with 9 bases that match TRBD2. The CDR3 runs 16 residues. Germline V gene lookup returns CDR1 SGHRS and CDR2 YFSETQ. V was clipped by 4 bases and J by 4 bases; unmatched bases: 9. The CDR3 here is CASSPGPSGEYNEQFF. The DNA for the CDR3 is TGCGCCAGCAGCCCCGGGCCTAGCGGGGAATACAATGAGCAGTTCTTC.

The chain links TRBV20-1 to TRBJ2-5; perhaps TRBD2 as D (5 bases). Germline V CDR1 and CDR2: DFQATT, SNEGSKA (reference sequence). V was cut by 5 bases and J by 5 bases, with 12 bases left in between. This CDR3 region has 12 residues. The CDR3 sequence is CSALRRGETQYF. As DNA, the CDR3 is TGCAGTGCTCTAAGGAGAGGGGAGACCCAGTACTTC.

CDR3 bases: TGTGCCAGCAGTTTATACTCGTCAGGGATCTATGGCTACACCTTC. Its translation is CASSLYSSGIYGYTF. The chain carries TRBV28 and TRBJ1-2, with a tentative D call TRBD1 (5 bases). V lost 1 base and J 4 bases, leaving 13 bases between the germline ends. Germline CDR1 is MDHEN and CDR2 is SYDVKM. This CDR3 spans 15 amino acids.